This T cell receptor (beta chain) was documented in a study of metastatic and nonmetastatic thyroid tumors. Findings and caveats of the study: A significant increase in TCR beta diversity was reportedly seen in malignant thyroid tumors relative to benign nodules, in blood and tumor.

This clone was seen at least ten times. What it recognizes is unknown. Until they underwent thyroid surgery, no patient had received any treatment. In the original analysis: The study built a papillary thyroid cancer distant-metastasis classifier from CDR3 differences across clinicopathological groups. TCRdb called clones again from the PCR reads with MiXCR. It is TCRdb's table, rather than the study itself, that gives the V and J calls and clone size. The sample has around 70,000 clones; roughly a sixth are singletons. CDR3 length: 14 residues. Trimming took 5 bases from V and 8 from J; bases not matched to a gene: 8. Germline assignment: CDR1 MNHNS and CDR2 SASEGT.

J is TRBJ1-1 and V is TRBV6-1; 10 positions agree with TRBD1. The receptor comes from a female donor with papillary thyroid cancer or a benign thyroid nodule (not recorded which). Some clones in this sample may be carry-over from other donors' samples. The sample taken for sequencing was blood. This CDR3 reads CASSTTGQGTEAFF. CDR3 DNA: TGTGCCAGCAGTACAACGGGACAGGGGACGGAAGCTTTCTTT.